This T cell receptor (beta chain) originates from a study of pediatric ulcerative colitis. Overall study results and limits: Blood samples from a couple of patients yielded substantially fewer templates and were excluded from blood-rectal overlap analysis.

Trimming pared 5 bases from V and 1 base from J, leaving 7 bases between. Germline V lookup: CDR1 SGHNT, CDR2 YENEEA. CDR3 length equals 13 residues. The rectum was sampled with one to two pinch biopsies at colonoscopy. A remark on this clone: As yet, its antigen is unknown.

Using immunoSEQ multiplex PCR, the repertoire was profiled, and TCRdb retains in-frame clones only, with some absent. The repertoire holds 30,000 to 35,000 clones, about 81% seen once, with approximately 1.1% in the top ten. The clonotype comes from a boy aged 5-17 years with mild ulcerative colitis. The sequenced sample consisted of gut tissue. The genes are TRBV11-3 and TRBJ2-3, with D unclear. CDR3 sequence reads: CASSETGTDTQYF. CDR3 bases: TGTGCCAGCAGCGAAACAGGCACAGATACGCAGTATTTT.